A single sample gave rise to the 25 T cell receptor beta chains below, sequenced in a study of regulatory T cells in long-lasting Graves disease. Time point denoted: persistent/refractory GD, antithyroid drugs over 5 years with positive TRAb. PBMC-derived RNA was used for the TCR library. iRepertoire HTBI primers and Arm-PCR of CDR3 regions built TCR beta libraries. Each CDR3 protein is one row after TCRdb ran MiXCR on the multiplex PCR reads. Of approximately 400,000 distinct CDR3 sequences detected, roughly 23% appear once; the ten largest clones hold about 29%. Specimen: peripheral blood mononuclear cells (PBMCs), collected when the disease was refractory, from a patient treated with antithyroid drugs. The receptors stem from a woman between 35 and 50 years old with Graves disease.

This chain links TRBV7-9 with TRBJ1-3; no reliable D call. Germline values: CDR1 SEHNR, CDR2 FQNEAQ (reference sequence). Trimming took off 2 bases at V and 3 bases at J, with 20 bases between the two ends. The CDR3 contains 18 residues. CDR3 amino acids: CASSLRASRDVGGNTIYF. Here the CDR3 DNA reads TGTGCCAGCAGCTTAAGGGCCTCCCGAGACGTGGGTGGAAACACCATATATTTT.

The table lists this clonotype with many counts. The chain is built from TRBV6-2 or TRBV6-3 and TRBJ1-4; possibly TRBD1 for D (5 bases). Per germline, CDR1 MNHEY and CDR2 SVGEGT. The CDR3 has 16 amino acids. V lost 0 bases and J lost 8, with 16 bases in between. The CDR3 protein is CASSYSQQGVGEKLFF. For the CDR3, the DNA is TGTGCCAGCAGTTACTCACAGCAGGGAGTTGGCGAAAAACTGTTTTTT.

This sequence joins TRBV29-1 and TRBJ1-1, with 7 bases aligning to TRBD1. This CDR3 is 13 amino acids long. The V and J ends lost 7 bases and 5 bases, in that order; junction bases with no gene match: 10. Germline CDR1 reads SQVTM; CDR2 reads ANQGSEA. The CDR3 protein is CSALESRGTEAFF. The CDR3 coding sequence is TGCAGCGCGTTAGAGTCCAGGGGGACTGAAGCTTTCTTT.

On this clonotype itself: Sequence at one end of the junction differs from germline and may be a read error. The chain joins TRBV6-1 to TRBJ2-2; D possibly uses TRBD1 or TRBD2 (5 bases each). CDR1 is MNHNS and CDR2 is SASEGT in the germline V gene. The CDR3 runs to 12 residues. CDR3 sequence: CASNQGAGEPFF. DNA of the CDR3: TGTGCCAGCAATCAGGGAGCCGGGGAGCCGTTTTTT.

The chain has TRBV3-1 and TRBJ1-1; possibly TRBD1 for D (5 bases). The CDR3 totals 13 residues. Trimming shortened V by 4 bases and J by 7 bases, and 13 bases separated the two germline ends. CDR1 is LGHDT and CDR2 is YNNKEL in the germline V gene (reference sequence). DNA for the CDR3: TGTGCCAGCAGCCGCCTCGGGGGAAATGAAGCTTTCTTT. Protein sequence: CASSRLGGNEAFF.

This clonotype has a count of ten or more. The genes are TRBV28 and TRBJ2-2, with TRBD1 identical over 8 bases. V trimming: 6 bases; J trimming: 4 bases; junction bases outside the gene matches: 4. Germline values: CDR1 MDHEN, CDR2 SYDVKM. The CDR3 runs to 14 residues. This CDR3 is CASSSDRGTGELFF. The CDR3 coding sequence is TGTGCCAGCAGCTCTGACAGGGGCACCGGGGAGCTGTTTTTT.

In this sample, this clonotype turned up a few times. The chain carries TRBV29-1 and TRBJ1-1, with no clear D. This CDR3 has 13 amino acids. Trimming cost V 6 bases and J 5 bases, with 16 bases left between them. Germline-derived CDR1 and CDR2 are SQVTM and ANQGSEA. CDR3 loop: CSVKLRSETEAFF. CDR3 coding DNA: TGCAGCGTGAAGCTGAGGTCTGAGACTGAAGCTTTCTTT.

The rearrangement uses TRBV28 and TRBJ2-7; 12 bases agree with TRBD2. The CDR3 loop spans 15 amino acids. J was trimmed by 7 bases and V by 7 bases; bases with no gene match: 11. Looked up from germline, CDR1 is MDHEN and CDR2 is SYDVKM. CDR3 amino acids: CASNNRLAGAWEQYF. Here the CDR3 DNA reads TGTGCCAGCAACAATCGACTAGCGGGAGCCTGGGAGCAGTACTTC.

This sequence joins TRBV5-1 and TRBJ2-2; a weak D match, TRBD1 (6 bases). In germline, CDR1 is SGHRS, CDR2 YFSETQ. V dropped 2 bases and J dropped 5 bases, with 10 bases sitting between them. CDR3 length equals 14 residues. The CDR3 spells CASSLSGQTGELFF. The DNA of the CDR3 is TGCGCCAGCAGCTTATCTGGACAGACCGGGGAGCTGTTTTTT. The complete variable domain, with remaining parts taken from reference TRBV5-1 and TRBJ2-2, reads KAGVTQTPRYLIKTRGQQVTLSCSPISGHRSVSWYQQTPGQGLQFLFEYFSETQRNKGNFPGRFSGRQFSNSRSEMNVSTLELGDSALYLCASSLSGQTGELFFGEGSRLTVL.

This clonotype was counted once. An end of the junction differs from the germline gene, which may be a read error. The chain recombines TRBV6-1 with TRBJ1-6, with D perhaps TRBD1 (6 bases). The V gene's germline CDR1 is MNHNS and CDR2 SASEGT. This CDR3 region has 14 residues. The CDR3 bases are TGTGCCAGCAGCCCCGGGCAGGGGAATTCACTCCTCCACTTT. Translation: CASSPGQGNSLLHF.

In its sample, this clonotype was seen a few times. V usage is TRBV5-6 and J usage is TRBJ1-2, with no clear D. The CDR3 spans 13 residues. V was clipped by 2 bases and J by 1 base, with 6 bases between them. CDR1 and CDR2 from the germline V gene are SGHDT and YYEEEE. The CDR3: CASSFGFNYGYTF. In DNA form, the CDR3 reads TGTGCCAGCAGCTTCGGGTTTAACTATGGCTACACCTTC.

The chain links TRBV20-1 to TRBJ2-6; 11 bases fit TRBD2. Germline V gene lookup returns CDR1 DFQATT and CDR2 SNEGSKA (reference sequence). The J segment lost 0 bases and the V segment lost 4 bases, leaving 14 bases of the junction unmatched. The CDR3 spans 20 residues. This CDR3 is CSAKPGLAETASSGANVLTF. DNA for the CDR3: TGCAGTGCTAAACCGGGACTAGCGGAGACTGCGAGCTCTGGGGCCAACGTCCTGACTTTC.

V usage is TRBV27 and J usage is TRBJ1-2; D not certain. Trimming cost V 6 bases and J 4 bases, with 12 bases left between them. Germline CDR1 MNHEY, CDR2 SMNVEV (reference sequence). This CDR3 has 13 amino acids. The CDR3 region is CASRFTGSYGYTF. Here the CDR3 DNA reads TGTGCCAGCAGATTTACTGGGAGCTATGGCTACACCTTC.

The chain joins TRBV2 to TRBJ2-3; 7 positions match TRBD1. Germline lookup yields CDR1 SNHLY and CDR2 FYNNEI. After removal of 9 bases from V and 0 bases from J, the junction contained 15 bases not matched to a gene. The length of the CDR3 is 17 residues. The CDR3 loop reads CARTGTAAPYSTDTQYF. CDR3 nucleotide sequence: TGTGCCAGGACCGGGACAGCTGCACCCTATAGCACAGATACGCAGTATTTT.

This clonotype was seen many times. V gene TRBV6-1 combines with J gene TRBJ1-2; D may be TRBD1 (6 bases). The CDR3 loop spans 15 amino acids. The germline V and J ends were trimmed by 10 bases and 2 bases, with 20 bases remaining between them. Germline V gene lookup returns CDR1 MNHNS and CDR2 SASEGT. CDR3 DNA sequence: TGTGCCAACCCAAGGTCGGCGGGGACAAACTATGGCTACACCTTC. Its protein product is CANPRSAGTNYGYTF.

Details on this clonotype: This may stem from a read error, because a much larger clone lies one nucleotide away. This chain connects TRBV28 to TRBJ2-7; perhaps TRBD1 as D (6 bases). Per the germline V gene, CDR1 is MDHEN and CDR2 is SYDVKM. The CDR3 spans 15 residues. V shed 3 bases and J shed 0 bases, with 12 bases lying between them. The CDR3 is CASSFRGSGSYEQYF. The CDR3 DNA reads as TGTGCCAGCAGTTTTAGGGGGTCGGGCTCCTACGAGCAGTACTTC.

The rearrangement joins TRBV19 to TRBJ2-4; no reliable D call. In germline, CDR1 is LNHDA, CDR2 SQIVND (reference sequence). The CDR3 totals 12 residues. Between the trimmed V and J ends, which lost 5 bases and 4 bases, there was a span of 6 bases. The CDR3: CASSGIKNIQYF. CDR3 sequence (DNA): TGTGCCAGTAGTGGCATTAAAAACATTCAGTACTTC.

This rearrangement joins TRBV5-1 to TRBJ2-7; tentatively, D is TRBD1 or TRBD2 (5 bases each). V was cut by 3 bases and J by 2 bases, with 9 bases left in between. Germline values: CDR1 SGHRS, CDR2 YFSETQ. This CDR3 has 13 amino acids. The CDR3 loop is CASSWGFAYEQYF. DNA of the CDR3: TGCGCCAGCAGCTGGGGGTTTGCCTACGAGCAGTACTTC.

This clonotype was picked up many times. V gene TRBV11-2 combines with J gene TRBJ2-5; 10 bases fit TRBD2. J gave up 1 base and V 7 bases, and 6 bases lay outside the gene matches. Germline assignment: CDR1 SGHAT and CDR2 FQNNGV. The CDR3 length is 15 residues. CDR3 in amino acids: CASNPTSGFQETQYF. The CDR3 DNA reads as TGTGCCAGCAACCCGACTAGCGGGTTCCAAGAGACCCAGTACTTC.

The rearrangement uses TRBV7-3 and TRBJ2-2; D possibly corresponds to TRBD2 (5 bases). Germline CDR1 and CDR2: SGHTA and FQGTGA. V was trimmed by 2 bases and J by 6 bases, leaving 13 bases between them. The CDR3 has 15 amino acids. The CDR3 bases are TGTGCCAGCAGCTTATCCGGGAACAGCGCCGGGGAGCTGTTTTTT. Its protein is CASSLSGNSAGELFF.

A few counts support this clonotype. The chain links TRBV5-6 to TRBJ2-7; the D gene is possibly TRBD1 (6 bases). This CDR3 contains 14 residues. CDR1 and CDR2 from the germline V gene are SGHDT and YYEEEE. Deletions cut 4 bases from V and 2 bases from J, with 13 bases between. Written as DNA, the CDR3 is TGTGCCAGCAGCCAAGGACAGCCGACCTACGAGCAGTACTTC. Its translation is CASSQGQPTYEQYF. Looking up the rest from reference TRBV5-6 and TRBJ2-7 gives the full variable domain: DAGVTQSPTHLIKTRGQQVTLRCSPKSGHDTVSWYQQALGQGPQFIFQYYEEEERQRGNFPDRFSGHQFPNYSSELNVNALLLGDSALYLCASSQGQPTYEQYFGPGTRLTVT.

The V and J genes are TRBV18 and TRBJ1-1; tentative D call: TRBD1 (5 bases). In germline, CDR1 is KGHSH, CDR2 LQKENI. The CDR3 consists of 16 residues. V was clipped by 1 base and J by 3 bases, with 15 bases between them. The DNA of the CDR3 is TGTGCCAGCTCACCACTCGGGACCGGGACTGACACTGAAGCTTTCTTT. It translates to CASSPLGTGTDTEAFF. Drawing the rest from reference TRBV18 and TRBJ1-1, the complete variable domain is NAGVMQNPRHLVRRRGQEARLRCSPMKGHSHVYWYRQLPEEGLKFMVYLQKENIIDESGMPKERFSAEFPKEGPSILRIQQVVRGDSAAYFCASSPLGTGTDTEAFFGQGTRLTVV.

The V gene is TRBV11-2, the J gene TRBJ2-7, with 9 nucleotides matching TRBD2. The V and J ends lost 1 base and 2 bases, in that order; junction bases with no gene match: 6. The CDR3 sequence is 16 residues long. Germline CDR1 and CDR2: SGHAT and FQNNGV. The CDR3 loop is CASSLVGTSSTYEQYF. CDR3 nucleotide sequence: TGTGCCAGCAGCTTAGTGGGGACTAGCTCAACCTACGAGCAGTACTTC.

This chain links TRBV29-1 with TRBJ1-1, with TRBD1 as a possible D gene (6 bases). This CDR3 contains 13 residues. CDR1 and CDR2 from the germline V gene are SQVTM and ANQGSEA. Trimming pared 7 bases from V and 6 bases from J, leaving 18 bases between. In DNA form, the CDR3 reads TGCAGCGCCGCCAGACAGGTTCGGGCTGAAGCTTTCTTT. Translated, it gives CSAARQVRAEAFF.

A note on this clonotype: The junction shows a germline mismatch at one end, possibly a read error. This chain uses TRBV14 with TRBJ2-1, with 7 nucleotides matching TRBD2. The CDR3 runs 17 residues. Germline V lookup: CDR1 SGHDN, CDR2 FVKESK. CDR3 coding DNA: TGTGCCAGCAGCCTAGATTCGGGACTAAGCTCCTACAATGAGCAGCTCTTC. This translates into CASSLDSGLSSYNEQLF.